Reported below is one TCR beta chain. Its antigen is as yet unknown. Trimming cost V 2 bases and J 0 bases; bases outside gene matches: 1. CDR3 length: 15 amino acids. The germline V gene encodes CDR1 SGHKS and CDR2 YYEKEE (reference sequence). Described treatment: about 20 received Ad26.COV2.S at low or high dose, single or two shots; several received placebo; per-sample allocation not given. Each sample was drawn 63 days after the first injection (of vaccine or placebo). Here immunoSEQ multiplex PCR was the method, and the copy in TCRdb shows in-frame clones only, minus some. The profile shows about 280,000 clones, about 89% of them singletons. The data were taken from a study of Ad26.COV2.S vaccination and SARS-CoV-2 variants. Study-level background: Donor was assigned to the Ad26.COV2.S arm of trial COV1001.

Whole-study findings and limits: It was vaccine recipients, not placebo recipients, who had the higher spike-specific TCR breadth.

V usage is TRBV5-5 and J usage is TRBJ2-1; 8 bases line up with TRBD1. This TCR came from a person aged 18-65 years who received the Ad26.COV2.S COVID-19 vaccine or a placebo. The material sequenced was peripheral blood, taken in a trial of Ad26.COV2.S vaccine versus placebo. CDR3 amino acids: CASSFDRGSYNEQFF. CDR3 nucleotides: TGTGCCAGCAGCTTCGACAGGGGCTCCTACAATGAGCAGTTCTTC.